Following are 13 T cell receptor beta chains from one sample sequenced in a study of blood T cell repertoires in COVID-19. TCRdb keeps only in-frame clones here, not all; method: immunoSEQ multiplex PCR. Found here are 70,000 to 90,000 clones, around 89% of them singletons; the top ten hold 1.2%. The sample comprised PBMCs or T cells enriched from blood (not recorded which). These receptors were obtained from a woman aged 50 to 65 with acute COVID-19.

This CDR3 reads CATGQGEGYGYTF. CDR3 in DNA: TGTGCCACCGGACAGGGAGAAGGCTATGGCTACACCTTC. The chain has TRBV10-3 and TRBJ1-2; TRBD1 matches 8 bases. Germline V CDR1 and CDR2: ENHRY, SYGVKD. V lost 10 bases, J lost 4 bases, and 8 bases stayed unmatched. The CDR3 has 13 residues.

This clone was detected only once. The chain couples TRBV2 to TRBJ2-5; 10 nucleotides align to TRBD1. CDR1 is SNHLY, CDR2 FYNNEI, per germline. This CDR3 is 15 amino acids long. With 3 bases clipped from V and 5 bases from J, the junction kept 6 bases outside the gene matches. Written as DNA, the CDR3 is TGTGCCAGCAGTGACGGGACAGGGGCAGCGGAGACCCAGTACTTC. Translating it yields CASSDGTGAAETQYF.

This clone has only one observation. This sequence joins TRBV29-1 and TRBJ1-4; D is undetermined. This CDR3 comprises 14 residues. With 5 bases removed from V and 3 bases from J, the gap between germline ends came to 13 bases. Germline V gene data show CDR1 as SQVTM and CDR2 as ANQGSEA. CDR3 region: CSVPLIRANEKLFF. CDR3 DNA: TGCAGCGTTCCCTTGATCCGGGCTAATGAAAAACTGTTTTTT.

This clone has more than one count but fewer than ten. The genes are TRBV4-3 and TRBJ2-7; D ambiguous. V lost 4 bases to trimming and J lost 5 bases, with 15 bases between them. This CDR3 spans 14 amino acids. Germline V gives CDR1 LGHNA, CDR2 YSLEER. CDR3 DNA: TGCGCCAGCAGCCGCCAACGCTTGGGCGACGAGCAGTACTTC. Its translation: CASSRQRLGDEQYF.

This sequence joins TRBV27 and TRBJ1-4, with 8 positions matching TRBD1. CDR1 is MNHEY and CDR2 is SMNVEV in the germline V gene (reference sequence). V was pared by 3 bases and J by 3 bases, with 3 bases of the junction left unmatched. The CDR3 sequence is 15 residues long. CDR3 sequence reads: CASSLTGVPNEKLFF. The CDR3 nucleotides read TGTGCCAGCAGTTTGACAGGGGTACCTAATGAAAAACTGTTTTTT.

The chain carries TRBV5-6 and TRBJ1-3; 7 bases fit TRBD1. Trimming took 0 bases from V and 0 from J; bases not matched to a gene: 6. The germline CDR1 and CDR2 sequences are SGHDT and YYEEEE. The CDR3 runs to 17 residues. CDR3: CASSLGGGPPSGNTIYF. In DNA, the CDR3 is TGTGCCAGCAGCTTGGGAGGGGGCCCACCCTCTGGAAACACCATATATTTT.

The chain joins TRBV7-6 to TRBJ1-1; the D is unclear. Germline V CDR1 and CDR2: SGHVS, FNYEAQ. The CDR3 has 15 residues. V shed 5 bases and J shed 5 bases, with 18 bases lying between them. The CDR3 nucleotides are TGTGCCAGCAGCAGCCCCTCCAGTGGCGGGACTGAAGCTTTCTTT. It yields the protein CASSSPSSGGTEAFF.

This clone was seen a handful of times. The chain uses TRBV5-1 and TRBJ2-1; D unresolved. This CDR3 is built from 14 residues. Trimming cost V 4 bases and J 5 bases, with 13 bases left between them. Germline V lookup: CDR1 SGHRS, CDR2 YFSETQ. The CDR3 here is CASSPLDFDNEQFF. The CDR3 bases are TGCGCCAGCAGCCCGCTAGACTTTGACAATGAGCAGTTCTTC.

V is TRBV6-4 and J is TRBJ2-1, with 10 bases lining up with TRBD2. CDR1 MRHNA and CDR2 SNTAGT come from the germline V gene. The CDR3 is 15 residues long. Trimming removed 3 bases from V and 4 bases from J; junction bases left unmatched: 3. The CDR3 spells CASSEAGGSYNEQFF. The DNA for the CDR3 is TGTGCCAGCAGTGAAGCGGGAGGGTCTTACAATGAGCAGTTCTTC.

V and J are TRBV7-3 and TRBJ2-3; possibly TRBD2 for D (6 bases). Germline lookup yields CDR1 SGHTA and CDR2 FQGTGA. The length of the CDR3 is 16 residues. The V gene lost 3 bases and the J gene lost 3 bases, with 16 bases spanning the gap. The CDR3: CASSLRGTPLTDTQYF. CDR3 bases: TGTGCCAGCAGCTTGCGCGGGACTCCCCTGACAGATACGCAGTATTTT.

This chain connects TRBV6-5 to TRBJ2-2; 7 bases are a match to TRBD1. CDR3 length equals 15 residues. The V gene end was trimmed by 6 bases and the J gene end by 2 bases; junction bases not matched to a gene: 6. Germline CDR1 and CDR2: MNHEY and SVGAGI. CDR3 protein: CASRDWDSNTGELFF. For the CDR3, the DNA is TGTGCCAGCAGAGACTGGGACAGTAACACCGGGGAGCTGTTTTTT.

V and J are TRBV11-3 and TRBJ2-1; 15 nucleotides align to TRBD2. Germline values: CDR1 SGHNT, CDR2 YENEEA. V gave up 5 bases and J gave up 7 bases; unmatched junction bases: 6. The CDR3 is 16 amino acids. The CDR3 DNA sequence: TGTGCCAGCAGCCGAGGACTAGCGGGGGGGGTAAATGAGCAGTTCTTC. Its protein is CASSRGLAGGVNEQFF.

The rearrangement uses TRBV7-2 and TRBJ2-7, with 7 bases that match TRBD1. This CDR3 comprises 13 residues. V was pared by 6 bases and J by 3 bases, with 5 bases of the junction left unmatched. Germline loops: CDR1 SGHTA, CDR2 FQGNSA. The CDR3 protein is CASRRQGVYEQYF. The CDR3 DNA follows: TGTGCCAGCAGACGACAGGGAGTCTACGAGCAGTACTTC. The entire variable domain, with the rest obtained from reference TRBV7-2 and TRBJ2-7, is as follows: GAGVSQSPSNKVTEKGKDVELRCDPISGHTALYWYRQSLGQGLEFLIYFQGNSAPDKSGLPSDRFSAERTGGSVSTLTIQRTQQEDSAVYLCASRRQGVYEQYFGPGTRLTVT.